This T cell receptor (beta chain) was found in a study of molecular identifiers for immune sequencing clone quantification. Overall study results and limits: Effector cells had over 99% of their molecules in clones above 20 RNA copies, while naive cells had under 1%.

In the case of this clonotype: The target antigen is unknown. The CDR3 ends on some other residue instead of the conserved phenylalanine or tryptophan, so this is likely a read error.

Germline-derived CDR1 and CDR2 are MGHRA and YSYEKL. The V segment lost 1 base and the J segment 4 bases; nucleotides outside the gene matches: 0. The CDR3 has 15 amino acids. One entry per CDR3 protein, called by TCRdb with MiXCR from the PCR reads. This sample yields about 320,000 distinct CDR3 sequences, of which 20% to 25% are seen a single time; approximately 0.8% belongs to the top ten. The chain recombines TRBV4-1 with TRBJ2-1; 11 bases are a match to TRBD2. The TCR originated in a human donor in good health. Some libraries in this study had Jurkat cell RNA spiked in. The sample was naive CD8+ T cells from blood, with Jurkat cell RNA spiked in. Subset reported: FACS-sorted CD8+CD4-CCR7+CD45RA+ naive T cells. The CDR3 DNA is TGCGCCAGCAGCCAAGTAGCGGGGGGGTACAATGAGCAGTTCTCC. Translated: CASSQVAGGYNEQFS.